This T cell receptor (beta chain) was documented in a study of Ad26.COV2.S vaccination and SARS-CoV-2 variants. The wider study: The trial was COV1001 and the donor's arm was Ad26.COV2.S. Study findings and constraints: Similar non-spike TCR breadth was seen in vaccine and placebo recipients.

V was clipped by 3 bases and J by 4 bases, with 19 bases between them. CDR1 is LNHDA and CDR2 is SQIVND in the germline V gene (reference sequence). This CDR3 has 17 residues. Data came from immunoSEQ multiplex PCR; TCRdb stores just in-frame clones and leaves some out. The repertoire has more than 400,000 clones, less than 95% of them found once; the top ten carry 4.3%. Treatment defined: some 20 received Ad26.COV2.S at low or high dose, single or two shots; roughly five received placebo; per-sample allocation not given. The investigators took samples on day 63 after the first vaccine or placebo injection. Regarding this clone: Its specificity is not known.

The clonotype originates from a person between 18 and 65 years old who received the Ad26.COV2.S COVID-19 vaccine or a placebo. The rearrangement uses TRBV19 and TRBJ2-1, with D possibly being TRBD2 (6 bases). The sample here was peripheral blood, taken in a trial of Ad26.COV2.S vaccine versus placebo. The CDR3 spells CASSIRGLKQIYNEQFF. The CDR3, as DNA: TGTGCCAGTAGTATCCGGGGACTTAAACAGATATACAATGAGCAGTTCTTC.